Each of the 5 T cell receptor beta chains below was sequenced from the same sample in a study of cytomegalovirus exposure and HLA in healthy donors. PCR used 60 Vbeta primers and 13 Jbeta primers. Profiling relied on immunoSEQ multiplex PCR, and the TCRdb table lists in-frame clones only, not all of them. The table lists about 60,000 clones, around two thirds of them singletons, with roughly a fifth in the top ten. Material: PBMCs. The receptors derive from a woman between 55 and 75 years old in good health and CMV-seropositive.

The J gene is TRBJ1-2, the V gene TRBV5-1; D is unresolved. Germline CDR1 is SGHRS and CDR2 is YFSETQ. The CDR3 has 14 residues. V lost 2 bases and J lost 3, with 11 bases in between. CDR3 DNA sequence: TGCGCCAGCAGCTTTGAGGGAGGTGACTATGGCTACACCTTC. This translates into CASSFEGGDYGYTF.

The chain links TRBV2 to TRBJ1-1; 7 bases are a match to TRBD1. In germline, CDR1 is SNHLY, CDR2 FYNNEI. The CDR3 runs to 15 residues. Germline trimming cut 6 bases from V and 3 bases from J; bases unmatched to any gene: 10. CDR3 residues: CASRGDSLADTEAFF. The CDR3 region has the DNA TGTGCCAGCAGGGGGGACAGCCTCGCTGACACTGAAGCTTTCTTT.

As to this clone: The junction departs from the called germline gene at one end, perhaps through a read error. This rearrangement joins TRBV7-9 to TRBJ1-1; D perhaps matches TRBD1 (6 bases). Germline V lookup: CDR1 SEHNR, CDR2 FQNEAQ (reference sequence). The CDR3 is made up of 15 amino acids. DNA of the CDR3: TGTTCCAGCAGCCCCAGACGGTCAGGGGACACTGAAGCTTTCTTT. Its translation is CSSSPRRSGDTEAFF.

For the CDR3, the DNA is TGTGCCAGCAGCTTAGGTTCATTTGACAGCTACACCTTC. It translates to CASSLGSFDSYTF. The chain is built from TRBV7-9 and TRBJ1-2; D is undetermined. V gave up 1 base and J gave up 9 bases, with 12 bases separating them. CDR3 length: 13 residues. Germline V gene data show CDR1 as SEHNR and CDR2 as FQNEAQ (reference sequence).

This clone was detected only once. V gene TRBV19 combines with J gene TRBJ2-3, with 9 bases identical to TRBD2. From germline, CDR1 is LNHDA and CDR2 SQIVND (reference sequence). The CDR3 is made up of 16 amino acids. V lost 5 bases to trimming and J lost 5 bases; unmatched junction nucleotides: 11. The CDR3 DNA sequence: TGTGCCAGTAGTGCAAATGCCCTAGCGGGGTTAGATACGCAGTATTTT. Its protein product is CASSANALAGLDTQYF.